The 3 T cell receptor beta chains in this list originate from one sample, sequenced in a study of T cell repertoires in cytomegalovirus infection. These receptors' antigens are unknown. MiXCR, applied by TCRdb to the reads, yields one record per CDR3 protein. The sample holds 110,000 or so distinct CDR3 sequences, more than 30% seen once. This material consisted of CD8+ T cells from cultured PBMCs, taken from culture after CMV antigen stimulation. All receptors come from a human donor in good health (CMV status not recorded). Some clones in this sample may be carry-over from other donors' samples.

This clonotype has at least ten counts. The chain links TRBV2 to TRBJ1-2; 7 positions agree with TRBD1. The CDR3 runs to 15 residues. The germline V gene has CDR1 SNHLY and CDR2 FYNNEI. The J segment lost 4 bases and the V segment lost 4 bases, leaving 9 bases of the junction unmatched. CDR3 in amino acids: CASSGDRELVYGYTF. CDR3 coding DNA: TGTGCCAGCAGTGGCGACAGGGAGTTGGTCTATGGCTACACCTTC.

This clonotype turned up a few times. The DNA of the CDR3 is TGTGCCAGCAGCTTAGCGTCTGATGAGCAGTTCTTC. As protein: CASSLASDEQFF. V and J are TRBV7-6 and TRBJ2-1; no reliable D call. The V and J ends lost 0 bases and 8 bases respectively, with 5 bases between them. This CDR3 has 12 amino acids. CDR1 SGHVS and CDR2 FNYEAQ come from the germline V gene.

Concerning this clonotype: The junction and the germline gene differ at one end; a read error may be behind it. The chain recombines TRBV6-5 with TRBJ2-6, with D possibly matching TRBD1 (5 bases). CDR1 is MNHEY and CDR2 is SVGAGI in the germline V gene. The CDR3 has 14 residues. DNA of the CDR3: TGTGCCAGCAGTAGGAGCTCTGGGGCCAACGCCCTGACTTTC. It specifies CASSRSSGANALTF.